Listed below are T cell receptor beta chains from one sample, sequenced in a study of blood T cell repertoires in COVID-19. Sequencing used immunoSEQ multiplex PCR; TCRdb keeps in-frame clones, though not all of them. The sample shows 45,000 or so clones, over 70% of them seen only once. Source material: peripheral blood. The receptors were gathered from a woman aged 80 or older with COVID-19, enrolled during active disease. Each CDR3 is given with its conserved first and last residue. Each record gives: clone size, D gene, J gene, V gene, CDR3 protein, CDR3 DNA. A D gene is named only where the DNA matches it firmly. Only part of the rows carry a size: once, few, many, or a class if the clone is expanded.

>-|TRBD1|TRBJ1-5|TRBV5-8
CASSLGQGGNQPQHF
TGTGCCAGCAGCTTAGGACAGGGCGGCAATCAGCCCCAGCATTTT
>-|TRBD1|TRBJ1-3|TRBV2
CASRLTGDGNTIYF
TGTGCCAGCAGATTGACAGGGGATGGAAACACCATATATTTT
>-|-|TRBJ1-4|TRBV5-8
CASSLGLFNEKLFF
TGTGCCAGCAGCTTGGGACTGTTTAATGAAAAACTGTTTTTT
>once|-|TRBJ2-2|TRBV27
CASSRSGELFF
TGTGCCAGCAGCAGGTCCGGGGAGCTGTTTTTT
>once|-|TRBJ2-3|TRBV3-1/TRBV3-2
CASSQDWAPPRYF
TGTGCCAGCAGCCAAGATTGGGCCCCGCCGCGGTATTTT
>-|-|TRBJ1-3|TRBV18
CASSRVRVISGNTIYF
TGTGCCAGCTCTCGGGTTCGGGTAATCTCTGGAAACACCATATATTTT
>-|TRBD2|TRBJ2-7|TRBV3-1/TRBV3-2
CASSNRLAGVYEQYF
TGTGCCAGCAGCAACCGACTAGCGGGGGTATACGAGCAGTACTTC
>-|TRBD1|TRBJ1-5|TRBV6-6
CASRGGQGDNQPQHF
TGTGCCAGCAGAGGAGGACAGGGGGACAATCAGCCCCAGCATTTT
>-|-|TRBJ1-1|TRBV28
CASSGGGRQNTEAFF
TGTGCCAGCAGCGGGGGGGGCAGACAGAACACTGAAGCTTTCTTT
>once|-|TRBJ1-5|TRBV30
CAWSVLGAGPFSNQPQHF
TGTGCCTGGAGTGTACTGGGGGCAGGACCTTTTAGCAATCAGCCCCAGCATTTT